Listed below are T cell receptor beta chains from one sample, sequenced in a study of T cell repertoires in cytomegalovirus infection. Each CDR3 protein gets one entry after TCRdb re-called the reads with MiXCR. Found here are 200,000 to 300,000 distinct CDR3 sequences, around 9% of them singletons; the top ten hold more than 12%. The sample comprised PBMCs. The receptors were gathered from a human donor in good health (CMV status not recorded). Some clones in this sample may be carry-over from other donors' samples. Each CDR3 is given with its conserved first and last residue. Each record gives: J gene, V gene, D gene, clone size, CDR3 DNA, CDR3 protein. A D gene is named only where the DNA matches it firmly. Rows give clone size only sometimes, using once, few, many, or a class for an expanded clone.

>TRBJ2-1|TRBV7-2|-|-
TGTGCCAGCAGCTTAGAAACCGCCCGCCGCACCTACAATGAGCAGTTCTTC
CASSLETARRTYNEQFF
>TRBJ1-1|TRBV6-2/TRBV6-3|TRBD1|many
TGTGCCAGCAGTTACTCTCTCCGGGACAGGACAAACCCGAACACTGAAGCTTTCTTT
CASSYSLRDRTNPNTEAFF
>TRBJ2-6|TRBV2|-|-
TGTGCCAGTAGAAAACAGGGCTCTGGGGCCAACGTCCTGACTTTC
CASRKQGSGANVLTF
>TRBJ1-5|TRBV19|TRBD1|-
TGTGCCAGTGACCATACAGGGGCCCCCAAGCCCCAGCATTTT
CASDHTGAPKPQHF
>TRBJ2-2|TRBV11-2|-|-
TGTGCCAGCAGCTTAGATTCCAGCGGAGGGGCTGACGGGGAGCTGTTTTTT
CASSLDSSGGADGELFF
>TRBJ1-2|TRBV7-2|TRBD1|many
TGTGCCAGCACTAAGGACAGGGGGCGCGTTAATGGCTACACCTTC
CASTKDRGRVNGYTF
>TRBJ1-5|TRBV6-2/TRBV6-3|-|many
TGTGCCAGCAGTTACTATGATCAGCCCCAGCATTTT
CASSYYDQPQHF
>TRBJ2-7|TRBV20-1|-|few
TGCAGTGCTAGTCCTATAACAGGGTACCACGAGCAGTACTTC
CSASPITGYHEQYF
>TRBJ2-3|TRBV7-2|TRBD1|many
TGTGCCAGCAGCTTAGGTGGGACAGGCCTCACAGATACGCAGTATTTT
CASSLGGTGLTDTQYF
>TRBJ2-4|TRBV7-2|-|many
TGTGCCAGCAGCTTAGTGGCGTCCTCTCTAGTCAAAAACATTCAGTACTTC
CASSLVASSLVKNIQYF
>TRBJ2-5|TRBV7-8|-|many
TGTGCCAGCAGCCCACGGTGGCCCACTAGATTAGAGACCCAGTACTTC
CASSPRWPTRLETQYF
>TRBJ2-7|TRBV7-9|TRBD1|-
TGTGCCAGCAGGTCAGGGACAGGCCTTATCGAGCAGTACTTC
CASRSGTGLIEQYF
>TRBJ1-2|TRBV6-1|TRBD1|many
TGTGCCAGCACTTCGGGGGCAGGGGGTGGAGAAGGCTACACCTTC
CASTSGAGGGEGYTF
>TRBJ2-3|TRBV7-9|-|many
TGTGCCAGCAGCTCCGGGACATCGAACATCCCCGATATACCAGATACGCAGTATTTT
CASSSGTSNIPDIPDTQYF
>TRBJ2-5|TRBV4-2|TRBD1|few
TGTGCCAGCAGCCAAGTGGGGCGTCGGACAGGGGGCCAGGAGACCCAGTACTTC
CASSQVGRRTGGQETQYF
>TRBJ1-5|TRBV2|-|-
TGTGCCAGCAGTGAGAGCAGGGGCAATCAGCCCCAGCATTTT
CASSESRGNQPQHF
>TRBJ1-5|TRBV19|-|many
TGTGCCAGTAGTTCCATGGGTGGGGCTAGACAGCCCCAGCATTTT
CASSSMGGARQPQHF
>TRBJ2-2|TRBV4-3|-|-
TGCGCCAGCAGCCCGGACTCCTACGGGATGAACACCGGGGAGCTGTTTTTT
CASSPDSYGMNTGELFF
>TRBJ1-1|TRBV28|-|many
TGTGCCAGCAGGGCAGGGCTCGTGAACACTGAAGCTTTCTTT
CASRAGLVNTEAFF
>TRBJ1-2|TRBV7-2|TRBD1|many
TGTGCCAGCAGCTTTCGACGGGACAGGATATACTATGGCTACACCTTC
CASSFRRDRIYYGYTF
>TRBJ2-3|TRBV7-2|-|many
TGTGCCAGCAGCTTAGGTTCCGGTCCAGGGACAGATACGCAGTATTTT
CASSLGSGPGTDTQYF
>TRBJ2-5|TRBV20-1|TRBD1|-
TGCAGTGCTAACAGGGGTGTTGTGGAGACCCAGTACTTC
CSANRGVVETQYF
>TRBJ2-3|TRBV6-2/TRBV6-3|-|many
TGTGCCAGCAGTTACTTCGGACGGGGAGCAGATACGCAGTATTTT
CASSYFGRGADTQYF
>TRBJ2-7|TRBV19|-|-
TGTGCCAGTAGTATAGCCGCGGAGAGGTTCTACGAGCAGTACTTC
CASSIAAERFYEQYF
>TRBJ1-4|TRBV4-3|-|-
TGCGCCAGCAGCCAAGTGGGGCAGACAGCAACTAATGAAAAACTGTTTTTT
CASSQVGQTATNEKLFF
>TRBJ1-5|TRBV3-1|-|few
TGTGCCAGCAGCCAAGGAACGGGGAATCAGCCCCAGCATTTT
CASSQGTGNQPQHF
>TRBJ2-5|TRBV20-1|TRBD2|-
TGCAGTGCTAGACCGGGACTAGCGGGGTCAGAGTACTTC
CSARPGLAGSEYF
>TRBJ2-5|TRBV28|-|-
TGTGCCAGCAGTTTAAGGCAGGGTCAAGAGACCCAGTACTTC
CASSLRQGQETQYF
>TRBJ1-5|TRBV7-2|-|many
TGTGCCAGCAGCTCCGGACGGGCTGGCAATCAGCCCCAGCATTTT
CASSSGRAGNQPQHF
>TRBJ2-1|TRBV7-2|-|many
TGTGCCAGCAGCTTACAGGTCAGCTCCTACAATGAGCAGTTCTTC
CASSLQVSSYNEQFF